The following is a TCR beta chain sequence with its context. The antigen remains unidentified. CDR3 size: 17 residues. CDR1 is SGHRS and CDR2 is YFSETQ in the germline V gene. Trimming took 5 bases from V and 4 from J, leaving 22 bases between them. The sample originates from a study of cytomegalovirus exposure and HLA in healthy donors. The study, taken as a whole, reports: A few CMV-associated chains proved CMV antigen-specific in vitro. Some V segments (TRBV6-2 and TRBV6-3 among them) were excluded as indistinguishable.

In the PCR, 60 Vbeta and 13 Jbeta primers were used. The assay was immunoSEQ multiplex PCR, and TCRdb's table has in-frame clones only and misses some. The sample has around 100,000 clones; roughly two thirds are singletons. The clonotype originates from a man aged 18 to 30 in good health and CMV-seropositive. The gene calls are TRBV5-1 and TRBJ2-1, with a weak D call TRBD2 (7 bases). Sequences were obtained from PBMCs. CDR3 region: CASSRGEGGLIYNEQFF. The CDR3 DNA is TGCGCCAGCAGTCGTGGGGAGGGGGGGCTAATATACAATGAGCAGTTCTTC.